A selection of T cell receptor beta chains follows, all from one sample in a study of OX40 agonist ivuxolimab in advanced cancers. Profiling relied on immunoSEQ multiplex PCR, and the TCRdb table lists in-frame clones only, not all of them. In the table there are roughly 53,000 clones, over 85% of which are singletons. The sample here was CD4+ or CD8+ T cells sorted from blood, taken in a trial of the OX40 agonist ivuxolimab. All receptors come from an adult with an advanced solid tumor such as melanoma, head and neck, liver or kidney cancer. The CDR3 runs from the conserved cysteine through the conserved F or W. D genes are given only for firm matches. Some rows mark clone size as missing; the rest say once, few, many or name a class of expanded clone.

j_call	clone_size	d_call	v_call	cdr3_nt	cdr3_aa
TRBJ2-7	-	-	TRBV29-1	TGCAGCGTTTTCGACGGAGGCTCCTACGAGCAGTACTTC	CSVFDGGSYEQYF
TRBJ2-1	once	-	TRBV6-1	TGTGCCAGCAGTGAGGACAGGGACTACAGCTCCTACAATGAGCAGTTCTTC	CASSEDRDYSSYNEQFF
TRBJ2-3	-	-	TRBV11-2	TGTGCCAGCAGCCCCGGGTGGGGGGGGCCAGATACGCAGTATTTT	CASSPGWGGPDTQYF
TRBJ2-3	-	TRBD2	TRBV7-3	TGTGCCAGCAGCTTAGGGGCTAGCGGGAGGGTGGCCGATACGCAGTATTTT	CASSLGASGRVADTQYF
TRBJ2-1	-	TRBD1	TRBV7-9	TGTGCCAGCAGCTTCTCAGGGGGCGCTTACAATGAGCAGTTCTTC	CASSFSGGAYNEQFF
TRBJ1-1	-	-	TRBV19	TGTGCCAGTCTCATGAACACTGAAGCTTTCTTT	CASLMNTEAFF
TRBJ2-5	-	TRBD2	TRBV28	TGTGCCAGCAGTTTCACAAGACTAGCGGATCAAGAGACCCAGTACTTC	CASSFTRLADQETQYF
TRBJ2-7	-	-	TRBV15	TGTGCCACCAGCAGAGGGACTTTGAGCTCCTACGAGCAGTACTTC	CATSRGTLSSYEQYF
TRBJ2-1	-	TRBD2	TRBV9	TGTGCCAGCAGCGTAGAGGGCGGGAGGGCAGCCTACAATGAGCAGTTCTTC	CASSVEGGRAAYNEQFF
TRBJ2-7	-	-	TRBV11-2	TGTGCCAGCAGCTTAGATCCAGGCTACTACGAGCAGTACTTC	CASSLDPGYYEQYF
TRBJ2-7	-	TRBD1	TRBV2	TGTGCCAGCAGTGATCCCCGGACAGGCGGCAACTACGAGCAGTACTTC	CASSDPRTGGNYEQYF
TRBJ1-1	-	-	TRBV19	TGTGCCAGTAGTTTGAACACTGAAGCTTTCTTT	CASSLNTEAFF
TRBJ2-7	-	-	TRBV30	TGTGCCTGGACCCAGGGTGATGGGACTTTCCCCTACGAGCAGTACTTC	CAWTQGDGTFPYEQYF
TRBJ2-7	-	-	TRBV7-9	TGTGCCAGCAGCACGACAAGCGGGCGCTACGAGCAGTACTTC	CASSTTSGRYEQYF
TRBJ2-1	-	-	TRBV27	TGTGCCAGCAGTTTATTAAAACCTCATGAGCAGTTCTTC	CASSLLKPHEQFF
TRBJ2-7	-	-	TRBV28	TGTGCCAGCACCTCTCAGGGCTACGAGCAGTACTTC	CASTSQGYEQYF
TRBJ2-7	-	-	TRBV27	TGTGCCAGCAGTTGGGCAGGCGGTACCTACGAGCAGTACTTC	CASSWAGGTYEQYF
TRBJ2-7	-	-	TRBV28	TGTGCCAGCAGGCGAGGGGTCGAGCAGTACTTC	CASRRGVEQYF
TRBJ1-5	-	TRBD1	TRBV27	TGTGCCAGCAGTTTATCGTATAGACAGGGGGCTTCAAATCAGCCCCAGCATTTT	CASSLSYRQGASNQPQHF
TRBJ1-2	-	-	TRBV7-9	TGTGCCAGCAGCCTCCTAGACTCCTCGGGCTATGGCTACACCTTC	CASSLLDSSGYGYTF
TRBJ1-1	-	TRBD1	TRBV7-9	TGTGCCAGCAGCGCCGACAGGGATCAGTCTTTCTTT	CASSADRDQSFF
TRBJ2-1	-	TRBD1	TRBV4-1	TGCGCCAGCAGCCAAGATATCGAGACAGGGTCCTACAATGAGCAGTTCTTC	CASSQDIETGSYNEQFF
TRBJ2-1	once	-	TRBV10-2	TGCGCCAGCTCTAGGGTAGGGGACCATGAGCAGTTCTTC	CASSRVGDHEQFF
TRBJ2-7	-	-	TRBV10-3	TGTGCCATCAGTGACATCGCCCAGCCCCTTTACGAGCAGTACTTC	CAISDIAQPLYEQYF
TRBJ2-1	-	TRBD1	TRBV23-1	TGCGCCAGCAGTCCCGAGACAGGGTCCGCATACAATGAGCAGTTCTTC	CASSPETGSAYNEQFF
TRBJ2-3	-	-	TRBV9	TGTGCCAGCAGCGTGGTCGGGACTACAGATACGCAGTATTTT	CASSVVGTTDTQYF
TRBJ2-7	-	TRBD1	TRBV7-6	TGTGCCAGCAGCCAGGGGGACAGCTCCTACGAGCAGTACTTC	CASSQGDSSYEQYF
TRBJ2-1	-	TRBD2	TRBV5-4	TGTGCCAGCAGCTTGGGTCTAGCGGGGGGATACAATGAGCAGTTCTTC	CASSLGLAGGYNEQFF
TRBJ2-5	-	-	TRBV27	TGTGCCAGCAGTTTTAAGGACCAAGAGACCCAGTACTTC	CASSFKDQETQYF
TRBJ2-1	-	TRBD1	TRBV13	TGTGCCAGCAGCTTCAGGGGGCTCAATGAGCAGTTCTTC	CASSFRGLNEQFF
TRBJ2-1	-	-	TRBV11-2	TGTGCCAGCAGCTTCCCGGGAGTGGGTTACTATGAGCAGTTCTTC	CASSFPGVGYYEQFF
TRBJ2-1	-	TRBD2	TRBV11-2	TGTGCCAGCAGCTCTAGCGGGAATCGCAATGAGCAGTTCTTC	CASSSSGNRNEQFF
TRBJ1-2	-	-	TRBV7-9	TGTGCCAGCAGCCCCGTACTCGGGCAAAACTATGGCTACACCTTC	CASSPVLGQNYGYTF
TRBJ1-6	-	TRBD1	TRBV6-1	TGTGCCAGCAGTGCCGGGACAGGGAATAATTCACCCCTCCACTTT	CASSAGTGNNSPLHF
TRBJ2-1	-	-	TRBV11-2	TGTGCCAGCAGCGAAGCGGCGTGGGATGAGCAGTTCTTC	CASSEAAWDEQFF
TRBJ1-5	-	-	TRBV9	TGTGCCAGCAGCTTAACAGATAATAGCAATCAGCCCCAGCATTTT	CASSLTDNSNQPQHF
TRBJ1-4	-	-	TRBV28	TGTGCCAGCAGTTCACCCCCACAGGCTCCTAATGAAAAACTGTTTTTT	CASSSPPQAPNEKLFF
TRBJ2-3	-	TRBD1	TRBV6-5	TGTGCCAGCAGTCCGGGACAGTCTAGCACAGATACGCAGTATTTT	CASSPGQSSTDTQYF
TRBJ2-7	-	TRBD2	TRBV7-2	TGTGCCAGCAGCCGCCCGCTAGCGGGAGAGGGCTACGAGCAGTACTTC	CASSRPLAGEGYEQYF
TRBJ1-1	-	-	TRBV6-5	TGTGCCAGCAGAACCAGGAGCGATAGGACTGAAGCTTTCTTT	CASRTRSDRTEAFF
TRBJ2-5	-	TRBD1	TRBV4-3	TGCGCCAGCAGCCAAGGGACAGGGGAGACCCAGTACTTC	CASSQGTGETQYF
TRBJ2-1	-	TRBD1	TRBV5-1	TGCGCCAGCAGCTCACGACAGGGGGATGAGCAGTTCTTC	CASSSRQGDEQFF
TRBJ2-7	-	TRBD1	TRBV5-4	TGTGCCAGCAGCTTACCGGACAGGGGGGTCTACGAGCAGTACTTC	CASSLPDRGVYEQYF
TRBJ2-7	once	-	TRBV29-1	TGCAGCGTGGTGAGACCGGGCCCTAGATACGAGCAGTACTTC	CSVVRPGPRYEQYF
TRBJ1-1	medium-sized	-	TRBV4-1	TGCGCCAGCAGCCAAGTACCTAACACTGAAGCTTTCTTT	CASSQVPNTEAFF
TRBJ2-1	-	TRBD2	TRBV9	TGTGCCAGCAGCGCAACAGGCACTAGCGGACCCTACAATGAGCAGTTCTTC	CASSATGTSGPYNEQFF
TRBJ1-2	-	-	TRBV7-8	TGTGCCAGCAGCCTAGTCCCTGAGGGGCCCACTAACTATGGCTACACCTTC	CASSLVPEGPTNYGYTF
TRBJ2-1	once	-	TRBV4-1	TGCGCCAGCAGCCTCGCCAGAAGCTCCTACAATGAGCAGTTCTTC	CASSLARSSYNEQFF
TRBJ2-7	-	TRBD2	TRBV2	TGTGCCAGTTTGGGGAGGGTCGAGCAGTACTTC	CASLGRVEQYF
TRBJ2-7	-	-	TRBV5-5	TGTGCCAGCAGCCCGGGTTGGGCCGAGCAGTACTTC	CASSPGWAEQYF
TRBJ2-5	-	TRBD2	TRBV19	TGTGCCAGTAGTATAGGCCTAGCGGGAGAAGAGACCCAGTACTTC	CASSIGLAGEETQYF